This T cell receptor beta chain originates from a study of T cells in Graves' hyperthyroidism and ophthalmopathy. Trimming left V 3 bases short and J 5 bases short, with 8 bases between. CDR1 MDHEN and CDR2 SYDVKM come from the germline V gene. This CDR3 is 12 amino acids long. The TCR beta CDR3 regions underwent amplification using RNA transcripts as the source. First-round RT-PCR with HTBI primers amplified the TCR CDR3 region. TCRdb re-called the multiplex PCR reads with MiXCR, one entry per CDR3 protein. The sample contains a few hundred thousand distinct CDR3 sequences, 15% to 20% of which appear only once. Comment on this clonotype: The antigen is undetermined.

Ophthalmopathy patients had Clinical Activity Score at least 3, NOSPECS grade at least 4, duration under 3 months. The study left out patients who had uncontrolled infection, other autoimmune disease, pregnancy or lactation. Study outcomes and limitations: Most thyroid-expanded clonotypes above 0.001 were also found in blood.

The source is a woman aged 25 to 39 with Graves' ophthalmopathy. This sequence joins TRBV28 and TRBJ2-7; D might be TRBD1 (5 bases). The sequenced sample was blood. This CDR3 reads CASSLSGHEQYF. As DNA, the CDR3 is TGTGCCAGCAGTTTGTCAGGGCACGAGCAGTACTTC.